This T cell receptor beta chain originates from a study of T cell changes during pregnancy in multiple sclerosis. Produced via immunoSEQ multiplex PCR; TCRdb's table is partial and in-frame only. The sample carries around 45,000 clones, roughly 90% recorded once. This clone was recorded once. In germline, CDR1 is SGHRS, CDR2 YFSETQ. The CDR3 has 15 residues. The junction had 11 bases not matched to a gene; V was cut back by 4 bases and J by 8 bases. The sample in question was CD4+ T cells from peripheral blood mononuclear cells, obtained before pregnancy. The receptor comes from a female donor with multiple sclerosis, enrolled in a pregnancy study. The rearrangement uses TRBV5-1 and TRBJ2-1; 8 bases map to TRBD2. The CDR3 protein is CASSQGLAPRDEQFF. In nucleotides, the CDR3 is TGCGCCAGCAGCCAAGGACTAGCCCCTAGGGATGAGCAGTTCTTC.